This entry is about one TCR beta chain. Its antigen is not yet known. No much larger clone exists at a distance of one base, and base qualities are not known. Taken with the paper, the label for treatment or condition translates to: allogeneic hematopoietic cell transplantation with graft depleted of TCRalphabeta T cells and CD19 B cells. Transplant recipients were children who received TCRalphabeta/CD19-depleted allogeneic hematopoietic cell grafts. Libraries were prepared through PCR. These reads were obtained on an Illumina HiSeq 2500. Molecular barcoding was employed in the preparation of TCR libraries, with unique molecular identifiers being used to normalize TCRbeta repertoire quantification. The public sequencing data were trimmed at Q25 with fastp and processed into clonotypes with MiXCR by TCRdb, which kept only in-frame beta chains. Records with the same CDR3 protein are collapsed into one entry carrying the most frequent genes and DNA. Across this sample there are some 120,000 distinct CDR3 sequences, with about 9.3% seen only once. Roughly a third of the sample is held by the ten biggest clonotypes.

This entry comes from a study of T-cell reconstitution after alpha-beta-depleted transplantation in children (dated by TCRdb to between 2015 and 2016). Background for the entire study: Using TCR repertoire profiling, the study followed T-cell immune reconstitution in a quantitative way in children after TCRalphabeta/CD19-depleted allogeneic hematopoietic cell transplantation. What the research found in general, with its limitations: The apparently early recovery of alphabetaT-cell counts about two months after transplant reportedly depended on only several hundred rapidly expanded clones that came from non-depleted graft cells. In some patients, high TCRbeta diversity at day 60 was attributed to recipient T cells and intrathymic progenitors that had survived conditioning. Hyperexpanded clone frequencies declined over subsequent months; after one year, T-cell counts and TCRbeta diversity were mostly attributed to newly produced T cells.

The clonotype was recovered from a boy younger than 10 with acute lymphoblastic leukemia, due to receive a stem cell transplant. Sequenced here: PBMCs, sampled before TCRalphabeta/CD19-depleted stem cell transplant.

CDR3 protein: CASRPGARNEQFF. The DNA sequence follows: TGTGCCAGCAGGCCGGGGGCCCGAAATGAGCAGTTCTTC. The chain is assembled from TRBV6-1 and TRBJ2-1, with the D assignment possibly TRBD1 or TRBD2, given 6 matching bases for each. V loses 6 bases, J loses 7 bases, and the germline ends lie 13 bases apart. From the cysteine through the phenylalanine, the CDR3 covers 13 amino acids. Only the CDR3 part of the read is kept: 39 bases, read in frame from the first base. Reading the germline V gene gives CDR1 MNHNS and CDR2 SASEGT.